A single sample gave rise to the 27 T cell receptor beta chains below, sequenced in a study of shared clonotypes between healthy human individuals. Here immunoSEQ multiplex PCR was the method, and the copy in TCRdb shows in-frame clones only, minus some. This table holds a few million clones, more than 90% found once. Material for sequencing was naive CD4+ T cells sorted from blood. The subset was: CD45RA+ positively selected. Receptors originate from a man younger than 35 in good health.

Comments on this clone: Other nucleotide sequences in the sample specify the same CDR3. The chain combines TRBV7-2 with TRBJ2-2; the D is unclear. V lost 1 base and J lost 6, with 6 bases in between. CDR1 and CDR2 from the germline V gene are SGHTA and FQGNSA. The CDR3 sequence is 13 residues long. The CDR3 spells CASSLGIAGELFF. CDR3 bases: TGTGCCAGCAGCTTAGGGATCGCCGGGGAGCTGTTTTTT.

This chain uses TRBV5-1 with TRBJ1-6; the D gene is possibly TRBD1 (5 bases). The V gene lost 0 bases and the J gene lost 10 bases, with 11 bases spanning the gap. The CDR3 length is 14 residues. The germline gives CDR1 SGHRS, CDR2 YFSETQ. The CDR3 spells CASSLEMGGSPLHF. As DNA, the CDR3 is TGCGCCAGCAGCTTGGAGATGGGGGGATCACCCCTCCACTTT. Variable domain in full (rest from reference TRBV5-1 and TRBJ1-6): KAGVTQTPRYLIKTRGQQVTLSCSPISGHRSVSWYQQTPGQGLQFLFEYFSETQRNKGNFPGRFSGRQFSNSRSEMNVSTLELGDSALYLCASSLEMGGSPLHFGNGTRLTVT.

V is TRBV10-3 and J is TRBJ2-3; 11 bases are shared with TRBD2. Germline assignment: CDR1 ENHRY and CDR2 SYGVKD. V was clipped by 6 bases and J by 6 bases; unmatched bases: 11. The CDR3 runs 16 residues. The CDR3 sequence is CAIRDWASGRTDTQYF. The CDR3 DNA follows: TGTGCCATCAGAGACTGGGCTAGCGGGAGGACGGATACGCAGTATTTT.

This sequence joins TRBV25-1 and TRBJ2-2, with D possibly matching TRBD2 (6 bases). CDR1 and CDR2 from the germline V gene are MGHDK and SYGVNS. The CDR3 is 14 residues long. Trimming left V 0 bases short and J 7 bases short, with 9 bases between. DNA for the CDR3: TGTGCCAGCAGTGAATATTTGCGGGGCGGGGAGCTGTTTTTT. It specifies CASSEYLRGGELFF.

The DNA of the CDR3 is TGTGCCAGTGGCAGGGGCGGGACCGGGGAGCTGTTTTTT. This sequence encodes CASGRGGTGELFF. The chain couples TRBV6-5 to TRBJ2-2; TRBD1 might be the D (6 bases). V lost 9 bases and J lost 5, with 13 bases in between. This CDR3 contains 13 residues. Per germline, CDR1 MNHEY and CDR2 SVGAGI.

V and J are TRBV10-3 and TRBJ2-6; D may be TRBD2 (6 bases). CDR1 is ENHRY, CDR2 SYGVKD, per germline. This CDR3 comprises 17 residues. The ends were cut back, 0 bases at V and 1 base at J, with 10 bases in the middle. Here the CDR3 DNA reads TGTGCCATCAGTGAGTCTTTTGCGGGGTCTGGGGCCAACGTCCTGACTTTC. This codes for CAISESFAGSGANVLTF.

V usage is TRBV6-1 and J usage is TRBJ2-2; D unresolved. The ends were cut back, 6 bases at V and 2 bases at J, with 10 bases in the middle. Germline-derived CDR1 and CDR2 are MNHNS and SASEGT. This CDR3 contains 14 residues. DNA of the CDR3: TGTGCCAGCAGGACCCTATCAAACACCGGGGAGCTGTTTTTT. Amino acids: CASRTLSNTGELFF.

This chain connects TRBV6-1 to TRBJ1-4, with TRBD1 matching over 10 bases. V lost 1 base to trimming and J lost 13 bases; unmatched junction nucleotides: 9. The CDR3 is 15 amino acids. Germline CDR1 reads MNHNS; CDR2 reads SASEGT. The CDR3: CASSEEDRGLLGLFF. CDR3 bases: TGTGCCAGCAGTGAAGAAGACAGGGGGCTTCTCGGACTGTTTTTT.

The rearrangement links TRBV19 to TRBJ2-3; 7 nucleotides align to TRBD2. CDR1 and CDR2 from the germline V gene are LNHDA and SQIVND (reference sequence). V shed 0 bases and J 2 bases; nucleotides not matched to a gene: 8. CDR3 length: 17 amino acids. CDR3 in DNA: TGTGCCAGTAGTATAGATCTGGGCGGGGGAACCACAGATACGCAGTATTTT. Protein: CASSIDLGGGTTDTQYF.

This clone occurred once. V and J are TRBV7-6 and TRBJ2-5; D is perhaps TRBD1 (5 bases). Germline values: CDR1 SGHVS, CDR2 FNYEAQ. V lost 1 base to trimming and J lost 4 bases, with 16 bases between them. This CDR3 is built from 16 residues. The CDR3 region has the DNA TGTGCCAGCAGCTTAGGAAATGTCAGGGCCAGAGAGACCCAGTACTTC. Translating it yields CASSLGNVRARETQYF.

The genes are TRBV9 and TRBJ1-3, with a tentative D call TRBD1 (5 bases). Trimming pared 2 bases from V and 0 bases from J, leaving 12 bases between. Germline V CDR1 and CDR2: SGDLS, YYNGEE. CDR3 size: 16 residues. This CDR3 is CASSVGLGGSGNTIYF. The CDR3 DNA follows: TGTGCCAGCAGCGTCGGGCTGGGGGGCTCTGGAAACACCATATATTTT.

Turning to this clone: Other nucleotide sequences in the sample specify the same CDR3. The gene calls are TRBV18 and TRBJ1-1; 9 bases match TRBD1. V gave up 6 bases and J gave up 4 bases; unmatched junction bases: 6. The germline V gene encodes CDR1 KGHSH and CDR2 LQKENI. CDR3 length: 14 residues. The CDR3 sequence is CASSQQGAPTEAFF. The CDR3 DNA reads TGTGCCAGCTCCCAACAGGGGGCGCCCACTGAAGCTTTCTTT.

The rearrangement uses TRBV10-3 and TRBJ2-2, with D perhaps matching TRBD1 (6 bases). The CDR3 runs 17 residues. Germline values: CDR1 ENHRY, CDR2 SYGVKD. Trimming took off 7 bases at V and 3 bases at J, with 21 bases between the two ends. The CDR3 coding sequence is TGTGCCATCACCAAATCCCACGGACAGAGCTACACCGGGGAGCTGTTTTTT. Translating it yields CAITKSHGQSYTGELFF.

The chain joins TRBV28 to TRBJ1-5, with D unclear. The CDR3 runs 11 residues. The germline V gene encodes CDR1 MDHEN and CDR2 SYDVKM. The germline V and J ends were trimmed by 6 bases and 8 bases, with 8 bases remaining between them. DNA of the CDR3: TGTGCCAGCAGCTATCAGGAGCCCCAGCATTTT. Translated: CASSYQEPQHF.

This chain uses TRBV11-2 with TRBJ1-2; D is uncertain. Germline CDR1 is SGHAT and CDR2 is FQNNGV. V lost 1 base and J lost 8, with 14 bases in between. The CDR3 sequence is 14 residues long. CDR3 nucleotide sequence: TGTGCCAGCAGCTTAGGGTTCAGCGTCGGGGGCTACACCTTC. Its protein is CASSLGFSVGGYTF.

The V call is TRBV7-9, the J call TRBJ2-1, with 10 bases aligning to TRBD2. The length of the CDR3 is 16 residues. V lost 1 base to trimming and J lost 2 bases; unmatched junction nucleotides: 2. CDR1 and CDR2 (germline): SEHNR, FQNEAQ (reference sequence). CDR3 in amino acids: CASSLVLAGPYNEQFF. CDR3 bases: TGTGCCAGCAGCTTAGTACTAGCGGGGCCCTACAATGAGCAGTTCTTC.

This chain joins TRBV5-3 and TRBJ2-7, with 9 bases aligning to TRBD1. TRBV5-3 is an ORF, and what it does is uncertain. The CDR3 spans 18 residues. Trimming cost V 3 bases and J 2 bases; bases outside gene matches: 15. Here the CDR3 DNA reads TGTGCCAGAAGCTCTTGGCCGATGGACAGGGGCGGAACCTACGAGCAGTACTTC. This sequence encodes CARSSWPMDRGGTYEQYF.

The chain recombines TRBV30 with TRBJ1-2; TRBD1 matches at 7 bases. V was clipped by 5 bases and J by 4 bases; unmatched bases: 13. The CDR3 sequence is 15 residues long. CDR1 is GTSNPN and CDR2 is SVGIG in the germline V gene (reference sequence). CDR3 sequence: CAWLIGGEDGYGYTF. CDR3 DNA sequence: TGTGCCTGGCTAATAGGGGGCGAAGATGGCTATGGCTACACCTTC.

CDR3 region: CASSPDRNEQFF. Here the CDR3 DNA reads TGTGCCAGCAGCCCGGACAGGAATGAGCAGTTCTTC. V and J are TRBV14 and TRBJ2-1; 7 positions match TRBD1. This CDR3 contains 12 residues. V lost 4 bases, J lost 7 bases, and 1 base stayed unmatched. Germline loops: CDR1 SGHDN, CDR2 FVKESK. Full variable domain (missing parts from reference TRBV14 and TRBJ2-1): EAGVTQFPSHSVIEKGQTVTLRCDPISGHDNLYWYRRVMGKEIKFLLHFVKESKQDESGMPNNRFLAERTGGTYSTLKVQPAELEDSGVYFCASSPDRNEQFFGPGTRLTVL.

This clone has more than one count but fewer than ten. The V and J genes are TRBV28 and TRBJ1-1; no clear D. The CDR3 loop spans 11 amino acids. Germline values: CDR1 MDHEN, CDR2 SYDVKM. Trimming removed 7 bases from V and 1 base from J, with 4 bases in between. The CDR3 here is CASKGNTEAFF. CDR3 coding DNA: TGTGCCAGCAAGGGGAACACTGAAGCTTTCTTT.

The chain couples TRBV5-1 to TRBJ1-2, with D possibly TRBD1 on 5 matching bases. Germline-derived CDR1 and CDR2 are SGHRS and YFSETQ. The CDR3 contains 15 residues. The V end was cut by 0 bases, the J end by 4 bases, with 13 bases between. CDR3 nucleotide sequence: TGCGCCAGCAGCTTGGTCTCAGGGCCGTCCTATGGCTACACCTTC. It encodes CASSLVSGPSYGYTF.

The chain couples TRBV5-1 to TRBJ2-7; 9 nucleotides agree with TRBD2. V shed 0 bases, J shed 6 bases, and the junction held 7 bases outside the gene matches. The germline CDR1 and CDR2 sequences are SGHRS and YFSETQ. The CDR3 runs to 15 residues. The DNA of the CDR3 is TGCGCCAGCAGCTTGGTAGCGGGAGTTACGTTCGAGCAGTACTTC. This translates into CASSLVAGVTFEQYF.

The CDR3, as DNA: TGTGCCAGCAGCAAAAACACCCCGGGACTAGATAGCGAGCAGTACTTC. This translates into CASSKNTPGLDSEQYF. This chain joins TRBV7-2 and TRBJ2-7, with 8 bases that match TRBD2. The trim removed 5 bases at V and 6 bases at J, leaving 15 bases unmatched. Germline V gene lookup returns CDR1 SGHTA and CDR2 FQGNSA. The CDR3 is made up of 16 amino acids.

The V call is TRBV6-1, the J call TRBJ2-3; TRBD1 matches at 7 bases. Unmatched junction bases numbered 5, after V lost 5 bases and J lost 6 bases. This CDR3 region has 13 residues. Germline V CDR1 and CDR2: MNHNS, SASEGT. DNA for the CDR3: TGTGCCAGCAGTCTACCGACAGGGGATACGCAGTATTTT. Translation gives CASSLPTGDTQYF.

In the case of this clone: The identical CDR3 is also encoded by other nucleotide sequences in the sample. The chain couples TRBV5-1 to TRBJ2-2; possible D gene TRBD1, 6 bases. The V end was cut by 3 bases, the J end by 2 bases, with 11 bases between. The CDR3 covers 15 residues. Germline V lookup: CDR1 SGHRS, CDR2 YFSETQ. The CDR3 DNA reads TGCGCCAGCAGCTCGACAGGAGCTAACACCGGGGAGCTGTTTTTT. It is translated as CASSSTGANTGELFF. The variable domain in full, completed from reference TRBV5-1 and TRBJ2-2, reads KAGVTQTPRYLIKTRGQQVTLSCSPISGHRSVSWYQQTPGQGLQFLFEYFSETQRNKGNFPGRFSGRQFSNSRSEMNVSTLELGDSALYLCASSSTGANTGELFFGEGSRLTVL.

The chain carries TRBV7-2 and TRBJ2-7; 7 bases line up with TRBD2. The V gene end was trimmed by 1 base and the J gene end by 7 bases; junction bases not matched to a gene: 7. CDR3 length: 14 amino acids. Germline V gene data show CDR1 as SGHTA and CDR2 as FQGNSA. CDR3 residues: CASSLGGGAGEQYF. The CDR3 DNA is TGTGCCAGCAGCTTAGGGGGAGGGGCGGGAGAGCAGTACTTC. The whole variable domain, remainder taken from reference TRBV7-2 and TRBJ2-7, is GAGVSQSPSNKVTEKGKDVELRCDPISGHTALYWYRQSLGQGLEFLIYFQGNSAPDKSGLPSDRFSAERTGGSVSTLTIQRTQQEDSAVYLCASSLGGGAGEQYFGPGTRLTVT.

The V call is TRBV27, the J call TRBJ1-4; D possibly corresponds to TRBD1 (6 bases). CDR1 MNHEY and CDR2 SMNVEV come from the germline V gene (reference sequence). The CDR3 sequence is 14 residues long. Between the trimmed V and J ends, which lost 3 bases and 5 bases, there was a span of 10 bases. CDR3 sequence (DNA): TGTGCCAGCAGTTTTAAGGGGGGAAATGAAAAACTGTTTTTT. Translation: CASSFKGGNEKLFF.